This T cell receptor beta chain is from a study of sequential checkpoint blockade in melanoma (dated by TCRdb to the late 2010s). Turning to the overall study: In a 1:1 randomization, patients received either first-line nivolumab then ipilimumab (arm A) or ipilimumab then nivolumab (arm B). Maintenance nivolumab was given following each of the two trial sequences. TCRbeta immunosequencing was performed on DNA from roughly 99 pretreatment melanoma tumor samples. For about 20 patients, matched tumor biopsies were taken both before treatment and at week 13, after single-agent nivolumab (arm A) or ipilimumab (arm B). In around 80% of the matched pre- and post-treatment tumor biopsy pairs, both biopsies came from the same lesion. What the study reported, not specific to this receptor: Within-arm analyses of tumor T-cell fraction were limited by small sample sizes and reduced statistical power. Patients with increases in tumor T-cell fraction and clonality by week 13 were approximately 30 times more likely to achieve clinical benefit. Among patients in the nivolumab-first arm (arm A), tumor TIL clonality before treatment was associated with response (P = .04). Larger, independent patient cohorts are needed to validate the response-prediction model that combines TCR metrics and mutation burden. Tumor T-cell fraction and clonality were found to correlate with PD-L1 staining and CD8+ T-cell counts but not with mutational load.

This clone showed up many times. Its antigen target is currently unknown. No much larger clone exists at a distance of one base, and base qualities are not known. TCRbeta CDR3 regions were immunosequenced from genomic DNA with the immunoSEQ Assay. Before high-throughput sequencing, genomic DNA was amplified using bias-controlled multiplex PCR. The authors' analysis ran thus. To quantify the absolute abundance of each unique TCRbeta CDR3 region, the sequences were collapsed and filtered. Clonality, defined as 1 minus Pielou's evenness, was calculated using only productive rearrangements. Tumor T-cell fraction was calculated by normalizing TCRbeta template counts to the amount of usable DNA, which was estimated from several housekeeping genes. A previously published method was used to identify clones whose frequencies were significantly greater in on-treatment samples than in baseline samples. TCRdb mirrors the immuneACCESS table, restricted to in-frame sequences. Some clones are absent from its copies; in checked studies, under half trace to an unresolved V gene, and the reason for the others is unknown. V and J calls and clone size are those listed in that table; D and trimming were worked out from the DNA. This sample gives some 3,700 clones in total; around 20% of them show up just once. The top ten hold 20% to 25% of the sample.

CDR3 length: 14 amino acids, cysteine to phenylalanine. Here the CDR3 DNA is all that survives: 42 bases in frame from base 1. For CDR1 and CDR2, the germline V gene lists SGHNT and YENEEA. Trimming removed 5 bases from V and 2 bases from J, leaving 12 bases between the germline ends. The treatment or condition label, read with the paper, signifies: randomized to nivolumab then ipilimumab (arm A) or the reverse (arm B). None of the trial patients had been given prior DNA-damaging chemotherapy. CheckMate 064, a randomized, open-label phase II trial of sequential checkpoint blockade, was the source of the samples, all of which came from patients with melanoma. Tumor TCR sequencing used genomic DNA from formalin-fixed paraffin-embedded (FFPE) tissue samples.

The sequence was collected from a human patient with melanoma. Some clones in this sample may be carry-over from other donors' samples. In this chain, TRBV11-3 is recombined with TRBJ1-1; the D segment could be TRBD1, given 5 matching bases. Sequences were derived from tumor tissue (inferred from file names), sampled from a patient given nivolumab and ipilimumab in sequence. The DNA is TGTGCCAGCAGCCGGGGCGGAGCCAACACTGAAGCTTTCTTT. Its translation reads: CASSRGGANTEAFF.